The present T cell receptor (beta chain) was sequenced within a study of beta chain features in type 1 diabetes (dated by TCRdb to 2017 to 2018). Background on the whole study: Mean age, gender distribution, total cell number and subset yield did not differ between patients and healthy donors. The study compared the TCRB repertoires of sorted circulating CD4+ T cell subsets in recently diagnosed type 1 diabetes patients with those in matched healthy donors. Regulatory and stem cell-like memory subsets were obtained from only 8 patients and about eight healthy donors, while naive and central memory subsets were obtained from all 30 or so donors. A total of roughly 98,000,000 sorted cells were examined across all samples, and a strong correlation was observed between cell number per subset and RNA yield.

Each donor gave one peripheral blood draw, averaging approximately 110 mL, which was collected into heparinised tubes. Naive, central memory, regulatory and stem cell-like memory CD4+ T cells were sorted on a BD FACSAria II using a panel including CD45RO, CCR7, CD25, CD127, CD95 and CD27. A purity above 98% was achieved for all sorted populations. PBMCs were isolated right away by Lymphoprep density gradient centrifugation and were stained directly, without culture. So that batch effects would be minimized, each experiment stained and sorted samples in pairs, pairing one healthy donor with one patient. All of the isolated RNA was reverse transcribed with the High Capacity cDNA Reverse Transcription Kit, so expressed TCRB transcripts were sequenced. Deep immunoSEQ sequencing was applied to naive, central memory and regulatory T cell samples, giving an average of about 3.8 million total reads per sample. After sorted cells were lysed in RLT buffer, RNA was extracted with DNase-treated RNeasy Micro or Mini kits, with the choice depending on cell number. Each cell subset was processed on its own to prevent cross-contamination, while patient and healthy donor samples were processed together. Using the immunoSEQ multiplex PCR, TCRB sequences were amplified from cDNA into 87-bp fragments spanning the CDR3 region. Sequencing of the amplicons was done on the Illumina HiSeq platform. On the authors' methods: Synthetic template baselines were used to correct PCR bias computationally, reads within Hamming distance 2 were collapsed, and singletons that could not be merged were discarded. Reads were aligned to IMGT to assign V, D and J genes, CDR3 length, and insertions or deletions at six rearrangement sites. Clonotype counts were normalized to sorted cell number within each subset before computing true diversity and Gini coefficients with the tcR R package. The overlap coefficient, calculated on TCRB nucleotide sequences, was used to measure repertoire sharing. Out-of-frame TCRB sequences from naive cells were analyzed as a proxy for the pre-selection repertoire. TCRdb took over this immuneACCESS table, retaining in-frame rearrangements with V and J assigned. Such tables are incomplete; in checked studies, under half of the missing clones stem from an unresolved V gene, and the remainder is unexplained. D and trimming were read from the DNA, whereas the V and J calls and clone size are those reported in that table. In all, the sample holds roughly 250,000 clones, and about 20% of those were seen once. 0.025% to 0.035% of the sample rests with the top ten.

The study at large found these results: Because small numbers of individuals were included in the HLA sub-analyses, any influence of HLA type on TCRB rearrangement was left unresolved. Fewer insertions and more nucleotide deletions at VDJ recombination sites were observed in patients with type 1 diabetes, implying thymic rearrangement abnormalities. Naive, central memory and regulatory TCRB repertoires appeared to be more similar among patients than among healthy donors. Sequencing cDNA rather than genomic DNA could over-represent highly expressing activated cells, although activation and CD3 levels did not differ between groups. A moderate but significant shortening of TCRB CDR3 length was observed in type 1 diabetes patients in all four CD4+ subsets. Shorter templates might have been favored by PCR, but patient and control samples were amplified and corrected together, so both groups would have been affected equally by any skew.

Trimming costs V 1 base and J 5 bases, and their ends lie 7 bases apart. CDR1 is given as GTSNPN and CDR2 as SVGIG, both from the germline V gene (reference sequence). Including the terminal cysteine and phenylalanine, the CDR3 comprises 12 residues. Of all the DNA, just the CDR3 is kept, 36 bases in frame from base 1. This clone was detected a few times. It lacks a known antigen. Base qualities are not at hand, and no much larger clone is one base apart. The sequencing sample was made of naive CD4+ T cells from blood. Interpreted using the paper, the cell subset or site label stands for: true naive CD4+ T cells. This chain is built from TRBV30 and TRBJ2-3, and the D gene may be TRBD2, 5 bases matching. This clonotype was sampled from a woman in her thirties or forties with type 1 diabetes. CDR3 loop: CAWSDGVDTQYF. The nucleotide sequence is TGTGCCTGGAGTGACGGGGTAGATACGCAGTATTTT.